These 30 T cell receptor beta chains came from one sample sequenced in a study of blood T cell repertoires in COVID-19. Here immunoSEQ multiplex PCR was the method, and the copy in TCRdb shows in-frame clones only, minus some. The sample comprises about 310,000 clones, around 89% of which are singletons, and roughly a tenth rests with the top ten. The specimen sequenced was PBMCs or T cells enriched from blood (not recorded which). Source of these receptors: a woman aged 40 to 49 who had recovered from COVID-19.

This clone has only a few counts. A read error may be the cause here, since a much bigger clone is one base away. The chain links TRBV7-3 to TRBJ2-2; D is ambiguous. The CDR3 consists of 13 residues. Trimming pared 5 bases from V and 1 base from J, leaving 5 bases between. Germline assignment: CDR1 SGHTA and CDR2 FQGTGA. CDR3 sequence (DNA): TGTGCCAGCAGCCCAGGGAACACCGGGGAGCTGTTTTTT. It specifies CASSPGNTGELFF.

The chain carries TRBV5-4 and TRBJ1-2, with 7 bases lining up with TRBD1. Germline V CDR1 and CDR2: SGHNT, YYREEE (reference sequence). V shed 0 bases and J 2 bases; nucleotides not matched to a gene: 1. CDR3 size: 14 residues. CDR3 bases: TGTGCCAGCAGCTTGGACAGGGGAAACTATGGCTACACCTTC. This encodes CASSLDRGNYGYTF.

This clone was seen a single time. The V and J genes are TRBV10-1 and TRBJ1-5; 9 bases align to TRBD1. The trim removed 6 bases at V and 0 bases at J, leaving 18 bases unmatched. CDR3 length equals 20 residues. Germline assignment: CDR1 WNHNN and CDR2 SYGVQD (reference sequence). The DNA of the CDR3 is TGCGCCAGCAGGGGATTCAACAGGGGGCTGAAAATTACTAGCAATCAGCCCCAGCATTTT. This sequence encodes CASRGFNRGLKITSNQPQHF.

J is TRBJ1-4 and V is TRBV25-1, with D perhaps matching TRBD1 (5 bases). The V end was cut by 3 bases, the J end by 4 bases, with 9 bases between. CDR3 size: 14 residues. Germline lookup yields CDR1 MGHDK and CDR2 SYGVNS. CDR3 protein: CASSDNQGNEKLFF. The CDR3 bases are TGTGCCAGCAGTGATAATCAGGGTAATGAAAAACTGTTTTTT.

V usage is TRBV28 and J usage is TRBJ2-1; 7 bases are shared with TRBD1. Trimming removed 5 bases from V and 8 bases from J; junction bases left unmatched: 15. CDR3 length: 16 residues. Germline CDR1 is MDHEN and CDR2 is SYDVKM. The CDR3 DNA reads TGTGCCAGCAGTCTCTCCCGGGACAGCCTATACGATGAGCAGTTCTTC. Its protein is CASSLSRDSLYDEQFF.

The rearrangement links TRBV5-1 to TRBJ2-1; 8 nucleotides line up with TRBD2. The CDR3 is 15 residues long. Germline V gene sequence: CDR1 SGHRS, CDR2 YFSETQ. V lost 4 bases, J lost 10 bases, and 13 bases stayed unmatched. CDR3 amino acids: CASSPRGSGELEQFF. In DNA form, the CDR3 reads TGCGCCAGCAGCCCCCGGGGTAGCGGGGAATTGGAGCAGTTCTTC.

This clone came up many times. This sequence joins TRBV2 and TRBJ2-7; 7 bases line up with TRBD2. V shed 6 bases and J 4 bases; nucleotides not matched to a gene: 12. This CDR3 comprises 15 residues. In germline, CDR1 is SNHLY, CDR2 FYNNEI. Written as DNA, the CDR3 is TGTGCCAGCAGGGAACCCGGGACTAAGTTGTACGAGCAGTACTTC. Its protein product is CASREPGTKLYEQYF.

The chain couples TRBV18 to TRBJ1-4; no firm D call. Germline loops: CDR1 KGHSH, CDR2 LQKENI. The V gene lost 7 bases and the J gene lost 0 bases, with 12 bases spanning the gap. The CDR3 runs 15 residues. CDR3 sequence reads: CASFVGVPTNEKLFF. As DNA, the CDR3 is TGTGCCAGCTTCGTGGGCGTCCCAACTAATGAAAAACTGTTTTTT.

J is TRBJ1-2 and V is TRBV3-1 (or the pseudogene TRBV3-2); 8 bases fit TRBD1. V was pared by 2 bases and J by 7 bases, with 18 bases of the junction left unmatched. Germline loops: CDR1 LGHDT, CDR2 YNNKEL (reference sequence). The CDR3 is made up of 18 amino acids. The CDR3 here is CASSQPRPGGAGRSGYTF. As DNA, the CDR3 is TGTGCCAGCAGCCAACCGCGGCCAGGGGGCGCAGGTAGGAGTGGCTACACCTTC.

V usage is TRBV6-2 or TRBV6-3 and J usage is TRBJ1-5; TRBD1 matches 11 bases. V lost 5 bases and J lost 6; bases outside the gene matches: 6. The CDR3 is 15 amino acids. The germline V gene has CDR1 MNHEY and CDR2 SVGEGT. The CDR3 bases are TGTGCCAGCAGTGGCGGACAGGGGGCTGGTCAGCCCCAGCATTTT. Residues: CASSGGQGAGQPQHF.

The chain has TRBV29-1 and TRBJ2-2; 10 bases are shared with TRBD1. CDR1 and CDR2 from the germline V gene are SQVTM and ANQGSEA. CDR3 length: 12 amino acids. J was trimmed by 5 bases and V by 7 bases; bases with no gene match: 1. The CDR3 DNA reads TGCAGCGGGGGACAGGGGACCGGGGAGCTGTTTTTT. As protein: CSGGQGTGELFF.

The chain has TRBV5-1 and TRBJ2-5, with TRBD2 matching 11 bases. This CDR3 contains 14 residues. J gave up 5 bases and V 1 base, and 1 base lay outside the gene matches. Germline V CDR1 and CDR2: SGHRS, YFSETQ. As DNA, the CDR3 is TGCGCCAGCAGCTTGATAGCGGGAGGGGAGACCCAGTACTTC. Amino acid sequence: CASSLIAGGETQYF.

The chain is built from TRBV19 and TRBJ1-1, with 7 bases fitting TRBD1. The CDR3 spans 14 residues. Trimming removed 7 bases from V and 11 bases from J; junction bases left unmatched: 16. Germline-derived CDR1 and CDR2 are LNHDA and SQIVND (reference sequence). The CDR3 DNA reads as TGTGCCAGTACCCAACGGACAGGTCCGGGGGTGGCTTTCTTT. It yields the protein CASTQRTGPGVAFF.

The chain is built from TRBV9 and TRBJ2-7; 7 positions match TRBD1. Germline values: CDR1 SGDLS, CDR2 YYNGEE. The V segment lost 0 bases and the J segment 3 bases; nucleotides outside the gene matches: 3. The CDR3 runs 14 residues. CDR3 DNA sequence: TGTGCCAGCAGCGTAGGGGACAGTCGCTACGAGCAGTACTTC. Translating it yields CASSVGDSRYEQYF.

The chain recombines TRBV7-2 with TRBJ2-7; possible D gene TRBD2, 6 bases. The length of the CDR3 is 15 residues. Trimming took off 5 bases at V and 5 bases at J, with 19 bases between the two ends. Germline V lookup: CDR1 SGHTA, CDR2 FQGNSA. CDR3 loop: CASSTPAGLVDEQYF. CDR3 coding DNA: TGTGCCAGCAGCACACCCGCGGGGCTCGTGGACGAGCAGTACTTC.

This chain connects TRBV3-1 (or the pseudogene TRBV3-2) to TRBJ2-5; D is ambiguous. The germline V gene encodes CDR1 LGHDT and CDR2 YNNKEL (reference sequence). Trimming took off 4 bases at V and 7 bases at J, with 16 bases between the two ends. This CDR3 spans 14 amino acids. This CDR3 is CASSPDRQPRTQYF. CDR3 nucleotides: TGTGCCAGCAGCCCCGATAGACAACCCCGGACCCAGTACTTC.

The chain carries TRBV4-3 and TRBJ1-2; D is perhaps TRBD1 (5 bases). CDR1 is LGHNA and CDR2 is YSLEER in the germline V gene. V lost 4 bases to trimming and J lost 2 bases, with 8 bases between them. CDR3 length equals 13 residues. The CDR3 bases are TGCGCCAGCAGCCTACAGGTGAACTATGGCTACACCTTC. This gives the protein CASSLQVNYGYTF.

The sample holds a few counts of this clone. The J gene is TRBJ1-2, the V gene TRBV7-9; perhaps TRBD1 as D (6 bases). Trimming took 3 bases from V and 7 from J, leaving 9 bases between them. Germline values: CDR1 SEHNR, CDR2 FQNEAQ (reference sequence). The CDR3 has 12 residues. The CDR3 region is CASSFEQGGYTF. The CDR3 nucleotides read TGTGCCAGCAGCTTTGAACAGGGTGGCTACACCTTC.

Details on this clone: At one end the junction does not follow the germline gene, possibly because of a read error. V gene TRBV7-2 combines with J gene TRBJ2-2; D might be TRBD2 (5 bases). Germline V gene lookup returns CDR1 SGHTA and CDR2 FQGNSA. The CDR3 spans 13 residues. The CDR3 sequence: CASSLEPGGELFF. The CDR3 nucleotides are TGTGCCAGCAGTTTAGAACCGGGGGGGGAGCTGTTTTTT. The full variable domain, its missing parts supplied by reference TRBV7-2 and TRBJ2-2, is GAGVSQSPSNKVTEKGKDVELRCDPISGHTALYWYRQSLGQGLEFLIYFQGNSAPDKSGLPSDRFSAERTGGSVSTLTIQRTQQEDSAVYLCASSLEPGGELFFGEGSRLTVL.

In its sample, this clone was seen a few times. The J gene is TRBJ2-1, the V gene TRBV7-8, with D tentatively TRBD2 (6 bases). Germline values: CDR1 SGHVS, CDR2 FQNEAQ. V lost 4 bases, J lost 0 bases, and 19 bases lay in between. The CDR3 is 18 residues long. CDR3 DNA: TGTGCCAGCAGCTCTATTCTCGGCGGGGAGAGCTCCTACAATGAGCAGTTCTTC. It encodes CASSSILGGESSYNEQFF.

The chain joins TRBV25-1 to TRBJ2-1; D gene uncertain. Germline values: CDR1 MGHDK, CDR2 SYGVNS. CDR3 length: 12 amino acids. Trimming pared 4 bases from V and 8 bases from J, leaving 9 bases between. The CDR3 is CASSGPLDEQFF. The DNA of the CDR3 is TGTGCCAGCAGTGGCCCGTTAGATGAGCAGTTCTTC.

CDR3 bases: TGTGCCAGCAGCGCCGACAGGGTAGGGGACAATGAGCAGTTCTTC. It codes for CASSADRVGDNEQFF. This chain uses TRBV9 with TRBJ2-1; TRBD1 agrees at 7 bases. V gave up 3 bases and J gave up 5 bases; unmatched junction bases: 8. Looked up from germline, CDR1 is SGDLS and CDR2 is YYNGEE. This CDR3 is 15 amino acids long.

This clone has a single count. This rearrangement joins TRBV23-1 to TRBJ2-2; 7 positions agree with TRBD1. TRBV23-1 is an open reading frame, and its role is uncertain. Trimming removed 2 bases from V and 4 bases from J; junction bases left unmatched: 4. The CDR3 contains 15 residues. The CDR3 sequence is CASSQEGARTGELFF. In DNA form, the CDR3 reads TGCGCCAGCAGTCAAGAGGGGGCTCGCACCGGGGAGCTGTTTTTT.

J is TRBJ1-2 and V is TRBV27; no clear D. V lost 4 bases, J lost 8 bases, and 11 bases lay in between. CDR3 size: 12 residues. The V gene's germline CDR1 is MNHEY and CDR2 SMNVEV (reference sequence). The chain's CDR3 is CASSSSPGGYTF. In DNA, the CDR3 is TGTGCCAGCAGTTCCTCCCCGGGGGGCTACACCTTC.

The chain has TRBV7-2 and TRBJ2-3; the match to TRBD2 covers 8 bases. The CDR3 contains 14 residues. V shed 3 bases, J shed 10 bases, and the junction held 9 bases outside the gene matches. Germline lookup yields CDR1 SGHTA and CDR2 FQGNSA. The CDR3 DNA reads as TGTGCCAGCAGCTTCACCCCCACTAGCGGCGCGCAGTATTTT. Translated, it gives CASSFTPTSGAQYF. Full variable domain (missing parts from reference TRBV7-2 and TRBJ2-3): GAGVSQSPSNKVTEKGKDVELRCDPISGHTALYWYRQSLGQGLEFLIYFQGNSAPDKSGLPSDRFSAERTGGSVSTLTIQRTQQEDSAVYLCASSFTPTSGAQYFGPGTRLTVL.

This chain links TRBV13 with TRBJ2-7; 9 bases line up with TRBD2. Germline assignment: CDR1 PRHDT and CDR2 FYEKMQ (reference sequence). The CDR3 loop spans 15 amino acids. V shed 4 bases and J 4 bases; nucleotides not matched to a gene: 8. This chain's CDR3 is CASSYTGTSQYEQYF. The CDR3 DNA reads TGTGCCAGCAGCTACACCGGGACTAGCCAATACGAGCAGTACTTC.

The chain uses TRBV9 and TRBJ2-1; a possible D gene is TRBD1 (5 bases). The CDR3 runs 12 residues. Trimming removed 4 bases from V and 6 bases from J, with 8 bases in between. CDR1 and CDR2 from the germline V gene are SGDLS and YYNGEE. The CDR3 loop reads CASSSQGNEQFF. The CDR3 coding sequence is TGTGCCAGCAGCTCCCAGGGCAATGAGCAGTTCTTC.

The sample holds one count of this clone. This sequence joins TRBV6-5 and TRBJ2-3; D is undetermined. Germline V lookup: CDR1 MNHEY, CDR2 SVGAGI. This CDR3 spans 14 amino acids. V dropped 5 bases and J dropped 1 base, with 10 bases sitting between them. The CDR3 is CASSRSLGTDTQYF. CDR3 DNA sequence: TGTGCCAGCAGTAGGTCGCTAGGCACAGATACGCAGTATTTT.

Remarks on this clone: Other nucleotide sequences in the sample specify the same CDR3. The chain links TRBV2 to TRBJ2-7; D may be TRBD2 (6 bases). The CDR3 is made up of 15 amino acids. CDR1 and CDR2 from the germline V gene are SNHLY and FYNNEI. V was cut by 0 bases and J by 2 bases, with 11 bases left in between. In DNA form, the CDR3 reads TGTGCCAGCAGTGAAGCTGGGACTGGTCCCTACGAGCAGTACTTC. Its protein product is CASSEAGTGPYEQYF. The full variable domain, its missing parts supplied by reference TRBV2 and TRBJ2-7, is EPEVTQTPSHQVTQMGQEVILRCVPISNHLYFYWYRQILGQKVEFLVSFYNNEISEKSEIFDDQFSVERPDGSNFTLKIRSTKLEDSAMYFCASSEAGTGPYEQYFGPGTRLTVT.

This chain joins TRBV6-2 or TRBV6-3 and TRBJ2-1; TRBD2 matches at 8 bases. The CDR3 covers 18 residues. The ends lost 0 bases at V and 0 bases at J; junction bases unmatched: 7. Germline lookup yields CDR1 MNHEY and CDR2 SVGEGT. CDR3 in DNA: TGTGCCAGCAGTTACTCCCCCGGGGGGGACTACTCCTACAATGAGCAGTTCTTC. Translating gives CASSYSPGGDYSYNEQFF.